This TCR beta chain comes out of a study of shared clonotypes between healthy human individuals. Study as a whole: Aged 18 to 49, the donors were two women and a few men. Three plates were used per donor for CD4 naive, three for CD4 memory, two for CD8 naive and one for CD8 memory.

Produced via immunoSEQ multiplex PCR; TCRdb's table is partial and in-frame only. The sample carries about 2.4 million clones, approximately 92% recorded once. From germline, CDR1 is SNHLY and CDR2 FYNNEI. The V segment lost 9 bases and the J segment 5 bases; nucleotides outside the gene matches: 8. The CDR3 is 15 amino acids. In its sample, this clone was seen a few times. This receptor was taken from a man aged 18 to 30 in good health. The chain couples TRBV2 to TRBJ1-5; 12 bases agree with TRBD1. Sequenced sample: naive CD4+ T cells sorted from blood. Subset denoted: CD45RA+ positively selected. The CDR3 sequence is CASSGTGGDYQPQHF. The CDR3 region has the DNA TGTGCCAGTTCCGGGACAGGGGGCGATTATCAGCCCCAGCATTTT.